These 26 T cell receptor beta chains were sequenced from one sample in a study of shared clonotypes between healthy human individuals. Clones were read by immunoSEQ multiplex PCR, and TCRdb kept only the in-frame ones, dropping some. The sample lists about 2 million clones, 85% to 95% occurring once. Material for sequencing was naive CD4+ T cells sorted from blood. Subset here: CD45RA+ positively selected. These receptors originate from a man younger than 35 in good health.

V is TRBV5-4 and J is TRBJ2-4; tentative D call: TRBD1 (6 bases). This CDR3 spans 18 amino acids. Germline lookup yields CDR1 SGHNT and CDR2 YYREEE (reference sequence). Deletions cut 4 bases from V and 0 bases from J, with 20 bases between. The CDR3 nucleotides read TGTGCCAGCAGCCGGTCCTGGGACATCGCCTTAGCCAAAAACATTCAGTACTTC. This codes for CASSRSWDIALAKNIQYF. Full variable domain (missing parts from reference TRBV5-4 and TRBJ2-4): ETGVTQSPTHLIKTRGQQVTLRCSSQSGHNTVSWYQQALGQGPQFIFQYYREEENGRGNFPPRFSGLQFPNYSSELNVNALELDDSALYLCASSRSWDIALAKNIQYFGAGTRLSVL.

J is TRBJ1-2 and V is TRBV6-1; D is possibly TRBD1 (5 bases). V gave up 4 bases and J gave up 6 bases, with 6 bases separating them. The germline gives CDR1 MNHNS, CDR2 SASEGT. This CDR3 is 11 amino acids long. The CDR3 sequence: CASSAGNGYTF. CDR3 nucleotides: TGTGCCAGCAGTGCAGGGAATGGCTACACCTTC.

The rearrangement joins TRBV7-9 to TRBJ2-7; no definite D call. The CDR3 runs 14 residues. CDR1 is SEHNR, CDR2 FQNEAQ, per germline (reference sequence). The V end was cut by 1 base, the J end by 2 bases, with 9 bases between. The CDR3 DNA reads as TGTGCCAGCAGCTTAGTGGGCAGCCCCTACGAGCAGTACTTC. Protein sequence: CASSLVGSPYEQYF.

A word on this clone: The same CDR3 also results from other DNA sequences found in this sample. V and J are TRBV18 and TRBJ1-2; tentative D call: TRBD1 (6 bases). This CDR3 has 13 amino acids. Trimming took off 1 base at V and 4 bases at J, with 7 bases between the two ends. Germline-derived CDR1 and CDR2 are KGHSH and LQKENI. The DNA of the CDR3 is TGTGCCAGCTCACCACAGGGGGGCTATGGCTACACCTTC. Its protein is CASSPQGGYGYTF.

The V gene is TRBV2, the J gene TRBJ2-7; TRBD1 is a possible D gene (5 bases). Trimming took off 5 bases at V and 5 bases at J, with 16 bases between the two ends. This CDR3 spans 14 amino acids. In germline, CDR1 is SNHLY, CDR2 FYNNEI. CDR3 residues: CASSQHTRGNEQYF. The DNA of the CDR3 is TGTGCCAGCAGTCAACACACAAGGGGAAACGAGCAGTACTTC.

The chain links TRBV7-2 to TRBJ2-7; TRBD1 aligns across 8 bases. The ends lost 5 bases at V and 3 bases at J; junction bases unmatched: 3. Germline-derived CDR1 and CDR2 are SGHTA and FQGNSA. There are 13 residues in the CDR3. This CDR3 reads CASSTGQVYEQYF. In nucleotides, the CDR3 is TGTGCCAGCAGCACGGGACAGGTCTACGAGCAGTACTTC.

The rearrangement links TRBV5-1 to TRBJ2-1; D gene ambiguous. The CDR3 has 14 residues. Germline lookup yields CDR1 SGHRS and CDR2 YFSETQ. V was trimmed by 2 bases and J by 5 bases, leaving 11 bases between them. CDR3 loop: CASSFVERNNEQFF. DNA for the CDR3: TGCGCCAGCAGCTTCGTGGAACGGAACAATGAGCAGTTCTTC. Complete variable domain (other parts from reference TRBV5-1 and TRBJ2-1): KAGVTQTPRYLIKTRGQQVTLSCSPISGHRSVSWYQQTPGQGLQFLFEYFSETQRNKGNFPGRFSGRQFSNSRSEMNVSTLELGDSALYLCASSFVERNNEQFFGPGTRLTVL.

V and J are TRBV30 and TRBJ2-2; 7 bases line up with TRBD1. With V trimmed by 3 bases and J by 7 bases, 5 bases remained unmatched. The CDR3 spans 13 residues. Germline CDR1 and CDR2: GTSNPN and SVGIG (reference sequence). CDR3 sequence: CAWRVQGFGELFF. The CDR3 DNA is TGTGCCTGGAGGGTACAGGGGTTCGGGGAGCTGTTTTTT.

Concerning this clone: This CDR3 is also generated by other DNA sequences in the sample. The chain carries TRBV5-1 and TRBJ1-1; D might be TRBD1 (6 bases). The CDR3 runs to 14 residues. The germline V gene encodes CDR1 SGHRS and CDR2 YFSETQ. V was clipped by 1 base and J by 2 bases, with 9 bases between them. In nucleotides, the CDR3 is TGCGCCAGCAGCTTGCAGGGGCCCAACACTGAAGCTTTCTTT. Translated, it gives CASSLQGPNTEAFF.

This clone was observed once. The CDR3 DNA reads TGTGCCTGGAGTAAGGACAGCATGAACACTGAAGCTTTCTTT. Encoded protein: CAWSKDSMNTEAFF. The chain combines TRBV30 with TRBJ1-1, with a possible D match to TRBD1 (6 bases). Per germline, CDR1 GTSNPN and CDR2 SVGIG (reference sequence). Trimming shortened V by 2 bases and J by 0 bases, and 10 bases separated the two germline ends. This CDR3 comprises 14 residues.

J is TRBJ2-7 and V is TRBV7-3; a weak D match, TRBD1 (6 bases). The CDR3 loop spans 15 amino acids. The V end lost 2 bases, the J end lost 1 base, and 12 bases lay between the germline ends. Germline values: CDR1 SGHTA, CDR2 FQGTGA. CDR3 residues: CASSLGAGASYEQYF. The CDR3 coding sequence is TGTGCCAGCAGCTTAGGTGCAGGGGCGTCCTACGAGCAGTACTTC.

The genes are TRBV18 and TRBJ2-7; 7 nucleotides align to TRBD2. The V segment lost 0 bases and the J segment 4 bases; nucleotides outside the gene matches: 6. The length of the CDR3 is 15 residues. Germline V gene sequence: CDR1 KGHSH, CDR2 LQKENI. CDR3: CASSPPAGEGYEQYF. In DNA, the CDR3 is TGTGCCAGCTCACCACCCGCGGGAGAGGGGTACGAGCAGTACTTC.

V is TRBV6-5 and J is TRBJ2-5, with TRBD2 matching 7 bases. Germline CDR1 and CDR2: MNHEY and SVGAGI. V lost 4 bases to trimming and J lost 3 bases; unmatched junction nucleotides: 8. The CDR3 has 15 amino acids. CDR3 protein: CASSSAGDGKETQYF. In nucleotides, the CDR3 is TGTGCCAGCAGTTCCGCGGGGGACGGAAAAGAGACCCAGTACTTC.

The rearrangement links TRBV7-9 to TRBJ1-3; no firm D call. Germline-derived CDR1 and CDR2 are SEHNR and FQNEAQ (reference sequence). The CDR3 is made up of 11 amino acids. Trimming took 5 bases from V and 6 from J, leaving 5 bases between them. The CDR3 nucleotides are TGTGCCAGCAGCCCTCAAAACACCATATATTTT. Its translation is CASSPQNTIYF.

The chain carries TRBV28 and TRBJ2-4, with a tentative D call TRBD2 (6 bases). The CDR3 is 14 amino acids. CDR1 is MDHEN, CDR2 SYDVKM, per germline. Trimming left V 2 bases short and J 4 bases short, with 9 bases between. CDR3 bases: TGTGCCAGCAGTTTAGCCGGGGGAAAAAACATTCAGTACTTC. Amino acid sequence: CASSLAGGKNIQYF.

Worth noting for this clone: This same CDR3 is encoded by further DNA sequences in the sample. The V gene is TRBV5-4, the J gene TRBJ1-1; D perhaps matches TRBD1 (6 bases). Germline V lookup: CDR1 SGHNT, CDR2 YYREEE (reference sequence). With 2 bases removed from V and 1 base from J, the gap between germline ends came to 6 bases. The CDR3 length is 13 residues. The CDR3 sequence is CASSLQGNTEAFF. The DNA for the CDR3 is TGTGCCAGCAGCTTACAGGGGAACACTGAAGCTTTCTTT.

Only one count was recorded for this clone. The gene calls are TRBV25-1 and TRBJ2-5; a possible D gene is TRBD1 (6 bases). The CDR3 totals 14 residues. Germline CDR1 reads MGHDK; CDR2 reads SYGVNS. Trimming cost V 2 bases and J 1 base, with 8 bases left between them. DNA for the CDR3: TGTGCCAGCAGTGAACCCAGGGGCCAAGAGACCCAGTACTTC. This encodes CASSEPRGQETQYF.

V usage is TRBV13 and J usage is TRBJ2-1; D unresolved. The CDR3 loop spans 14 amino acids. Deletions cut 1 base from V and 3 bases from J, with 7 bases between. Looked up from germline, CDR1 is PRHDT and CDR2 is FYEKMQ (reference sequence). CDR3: CASSLVGDYNEQFF. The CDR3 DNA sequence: TGTGCCAGCAGCTTAGTTGGGGACTACAATGAGCAGTTCTTC.

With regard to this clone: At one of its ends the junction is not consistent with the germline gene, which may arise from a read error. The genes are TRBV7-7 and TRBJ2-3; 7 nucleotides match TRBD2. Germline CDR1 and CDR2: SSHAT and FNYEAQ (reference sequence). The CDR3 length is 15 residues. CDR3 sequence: CASSLTGGFTDTQYF. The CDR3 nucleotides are TGTGCTAGCAGCCTAACGGGGGGATTCACAGATACGCAGTATTTT. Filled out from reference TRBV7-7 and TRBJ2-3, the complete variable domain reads GAGVSQSPRYKVTKRGQDVTLRCDPISSHATLYWYQQALGQGPEFLTYFNYEAQPDKSGLPSDRFSAERPEGSISTLTIQRTEQRDSAMYRCASSLTGGFTDTQYFGPGTRLTVL.

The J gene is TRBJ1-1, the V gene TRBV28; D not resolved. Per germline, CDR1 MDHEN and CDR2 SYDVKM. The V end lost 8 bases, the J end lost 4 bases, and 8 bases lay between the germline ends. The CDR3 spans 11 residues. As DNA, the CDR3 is TGTGCCAGCGTAGAATCCACTGAAGCTTTCTTT. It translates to CASVESTEAFF.

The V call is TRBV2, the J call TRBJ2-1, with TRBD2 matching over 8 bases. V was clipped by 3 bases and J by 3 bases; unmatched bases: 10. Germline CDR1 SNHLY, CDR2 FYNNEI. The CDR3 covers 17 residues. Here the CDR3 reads CASSDPVGRGDYNEQFF. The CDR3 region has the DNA TGTGCCAGCAGTGATCCGGTTGGGCGGGGGGACTACAATGAGCAGTTCTTC.

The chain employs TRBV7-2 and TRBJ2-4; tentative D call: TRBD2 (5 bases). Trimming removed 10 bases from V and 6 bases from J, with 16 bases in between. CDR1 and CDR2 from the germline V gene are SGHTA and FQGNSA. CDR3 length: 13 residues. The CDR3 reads CATSSGSGNIQYF. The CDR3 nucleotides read TGTGCCACCTCGAGTGGGAGCGGAAACATTCAGTACTTC.

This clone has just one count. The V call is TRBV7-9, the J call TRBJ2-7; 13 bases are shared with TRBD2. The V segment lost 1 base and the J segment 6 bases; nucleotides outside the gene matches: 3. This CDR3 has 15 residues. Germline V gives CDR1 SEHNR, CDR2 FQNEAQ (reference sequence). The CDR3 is CASSLGGLAGPEQYF. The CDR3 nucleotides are TGTGCCAGCAGCTTAGGGGGACTAGCGGGGCCCGAGCAGTACTTC.

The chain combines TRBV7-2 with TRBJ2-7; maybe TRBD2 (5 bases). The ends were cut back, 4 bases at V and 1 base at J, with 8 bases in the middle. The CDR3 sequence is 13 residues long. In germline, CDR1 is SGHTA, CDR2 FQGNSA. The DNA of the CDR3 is TGTGCCAGCAGCTCGGGATTATCCTACGAGCAGTACTTC. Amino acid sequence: CASSSGLSYEQYF.

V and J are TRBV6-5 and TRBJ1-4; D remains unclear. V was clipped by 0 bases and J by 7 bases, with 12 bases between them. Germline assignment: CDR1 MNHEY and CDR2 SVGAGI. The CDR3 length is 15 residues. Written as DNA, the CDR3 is TGTGCCAGCAGTTACTCTGGGGTGGACGGTGAAAAACTGTTTTTT. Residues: CASSYSGVDGEKLFF.

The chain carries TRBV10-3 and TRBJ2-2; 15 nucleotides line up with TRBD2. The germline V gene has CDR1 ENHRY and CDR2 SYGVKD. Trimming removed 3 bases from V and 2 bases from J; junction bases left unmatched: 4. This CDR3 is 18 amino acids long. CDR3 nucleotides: TGTGCCATCAGTGATGGACTAGCGGGGGGGCGTAACACCGGGGAGCTGTTTTTT. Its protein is CAISDGLAGGRNTGELFF.